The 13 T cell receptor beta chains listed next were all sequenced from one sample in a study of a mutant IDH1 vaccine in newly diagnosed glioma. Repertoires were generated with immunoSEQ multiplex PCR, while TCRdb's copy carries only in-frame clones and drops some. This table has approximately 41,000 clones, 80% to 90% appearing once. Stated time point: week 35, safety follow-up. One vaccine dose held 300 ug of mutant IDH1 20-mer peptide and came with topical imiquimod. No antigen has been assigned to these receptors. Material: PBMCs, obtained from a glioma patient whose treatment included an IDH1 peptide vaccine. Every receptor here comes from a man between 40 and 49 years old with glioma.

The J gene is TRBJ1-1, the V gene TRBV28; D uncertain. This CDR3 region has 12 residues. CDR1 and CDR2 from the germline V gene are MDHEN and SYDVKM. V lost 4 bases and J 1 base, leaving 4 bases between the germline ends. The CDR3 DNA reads TGTGCCAGCAGTTGGGAGAACACTGAAGCTTTCTTT. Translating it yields CASSWENTEAFF.

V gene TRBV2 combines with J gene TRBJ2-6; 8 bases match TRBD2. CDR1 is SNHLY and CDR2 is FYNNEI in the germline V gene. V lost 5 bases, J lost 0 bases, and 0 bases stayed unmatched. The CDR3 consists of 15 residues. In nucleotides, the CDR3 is TGTGCCAGCAGTCGGGAGGGCTCTGGGGCCAACGTCCTGACTTTC. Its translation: CASSREGSGANVLTF.

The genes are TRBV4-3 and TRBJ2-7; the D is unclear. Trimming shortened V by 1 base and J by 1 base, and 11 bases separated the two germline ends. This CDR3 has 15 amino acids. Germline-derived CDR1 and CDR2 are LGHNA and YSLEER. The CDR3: CASSQAPGSSYEQYF. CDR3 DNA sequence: TGCGCCAGCAGCCAAGCACCAGGTTCTTCCTACGAGCAGTACTTC.

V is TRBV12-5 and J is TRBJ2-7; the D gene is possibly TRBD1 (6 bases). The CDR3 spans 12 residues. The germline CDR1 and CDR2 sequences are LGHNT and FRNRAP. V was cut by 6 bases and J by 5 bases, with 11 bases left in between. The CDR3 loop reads CASGSGVHEQYF. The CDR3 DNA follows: TGTGCTAGTGGATCAGGGGTCCACGAGCAGTACTTC.

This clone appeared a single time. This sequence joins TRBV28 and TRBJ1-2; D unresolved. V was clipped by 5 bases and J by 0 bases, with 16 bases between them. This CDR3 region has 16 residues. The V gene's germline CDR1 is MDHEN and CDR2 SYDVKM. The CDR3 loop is CASSDDSGFPNYGYTF. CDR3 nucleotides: TGTGCCAGCAGTGACGACTCAGGATTTCCTAACTATGGCTACACCTTC.

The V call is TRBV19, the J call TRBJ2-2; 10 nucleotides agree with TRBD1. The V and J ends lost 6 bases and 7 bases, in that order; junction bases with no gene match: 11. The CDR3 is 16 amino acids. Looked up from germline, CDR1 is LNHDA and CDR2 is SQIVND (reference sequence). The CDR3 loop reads CASSIDRGRVIGELFF. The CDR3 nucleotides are TGTGCCAGTAGCATCGACAGGGGGCGCGTTATCGGGGAGCTGTTTTTT.

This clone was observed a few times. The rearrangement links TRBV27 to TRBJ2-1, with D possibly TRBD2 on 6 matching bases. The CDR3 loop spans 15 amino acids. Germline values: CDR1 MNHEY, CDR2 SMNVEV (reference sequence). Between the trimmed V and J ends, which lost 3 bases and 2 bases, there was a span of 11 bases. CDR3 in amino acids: CASSFGGVAYNEQFF. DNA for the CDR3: TGTGCCAGCAGTTTTGGAGGGGTCGCCTACAATGAGCAGTTCTTC.

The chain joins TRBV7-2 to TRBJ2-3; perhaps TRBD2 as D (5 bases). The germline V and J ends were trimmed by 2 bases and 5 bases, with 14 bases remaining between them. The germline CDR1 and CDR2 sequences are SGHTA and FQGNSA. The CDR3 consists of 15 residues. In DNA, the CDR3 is TGTGCCAGCAGCTTATCCGGACTCCGAGAAGATACGCAGTATTTT. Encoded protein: CASSLSGLREDTQYF. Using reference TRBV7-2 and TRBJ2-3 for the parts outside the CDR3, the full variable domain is GAGVSQSPSNKVTEKGKDVELRCDPISGHTALYWYRQSLGQGLEFLIYFQGNSAPDKSGLPSDRFSAERTGGSVSTLTIQRTQQEDSAVYLCASSLSGLREDTQYFGPGTRLTVL.

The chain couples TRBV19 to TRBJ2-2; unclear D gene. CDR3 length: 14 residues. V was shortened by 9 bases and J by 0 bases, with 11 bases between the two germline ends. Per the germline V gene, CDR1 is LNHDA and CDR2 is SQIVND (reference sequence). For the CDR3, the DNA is TGTGCCAGCTCGACAATCGCGAACACCGGGGAGCTGTTTTTT. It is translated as CASSTIANTGELFF.

CDR3 sequence (DNA): TGCGCCAGCAGTCAATTACCGGGAAAGACCCAGTACTTC. Translated: CASSQLPGKTQYF. The chain links TRBV23-1 to TRBJ2-5, with D tentatively TRBD2 (5 bases). TRBV23-1 is reported as an ORF; its role is uncertain. The CDR3 sequence is 13 residues long. Trimming removed 1 base from V and 6 bases from J, with 9 bases in between.

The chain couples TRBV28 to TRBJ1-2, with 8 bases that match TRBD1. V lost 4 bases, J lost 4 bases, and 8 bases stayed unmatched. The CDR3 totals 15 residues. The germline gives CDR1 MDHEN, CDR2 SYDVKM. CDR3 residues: CASSSPFTGGYGYTF. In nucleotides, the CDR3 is TGTGCCAGCAGTTCGCCCTTCACAGGGGGCTATGGCTACACCTTC.

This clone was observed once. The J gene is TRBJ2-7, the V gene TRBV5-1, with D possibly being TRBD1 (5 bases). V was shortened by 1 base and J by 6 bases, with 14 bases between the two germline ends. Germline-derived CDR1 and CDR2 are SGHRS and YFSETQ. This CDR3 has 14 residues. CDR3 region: CASSLTSGDSEQYV. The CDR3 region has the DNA TGCGCCAGCAGCTTGACGTCAGGCGACAGCGAGCAGTACGTC.

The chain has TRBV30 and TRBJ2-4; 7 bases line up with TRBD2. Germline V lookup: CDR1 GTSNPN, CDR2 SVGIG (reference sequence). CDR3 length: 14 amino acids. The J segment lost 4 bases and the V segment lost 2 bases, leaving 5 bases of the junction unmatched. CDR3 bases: TGTGCCTGGAGTCGGTTCGGGGGGAAAAACATTCAGTACTTC. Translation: CAWSRFGGKNIQYF.